One sample yielded the 5 T cell receptor beta chains listed below, sequenced in a study of blood T cell repertoires in COVID-19. Method: immunoSEQ multiplex PCR; TCRdb's copy keeps in-frame clones and lacks some. The sample includes more than 200,000 clones, about 85% seen only once; the top ten take around 3%. The source material was peripheral blood. The source is a young man with active or convalescent COVID-19.

The rearrangement links TRBV5-1 to TRBJ1-1; no definite D call. CDR1 and CDR2 (germline): SGHRS, YFSETQ. This CDR3 comprises 14 residues. Trimming shortened V by 1 base and J by 5 bases, and 12 bases separated the two germline ends. The CDR3 sequence is CASSLPHGETEAFF. In DNA, the CDR3 is TGCGCCAGCAGCTTGCCTCACGGAGAGACTGAAGCTTTCTTT. The variable domain in full, completed from reference TRBV5-1 and TRBJ1-1, reads KAGVTQTPRYLIKTRGQQVTLSCSPISGHRSVSWYQQTPGQGLQFLFEYFSETQRNKGNFPGRFSGRQFSNSRSEMNVSTLELGDSALYLCASSLPHGETEAFFGQGTRLTVV.

The V call is TRBV29-1, the J call TRBJ2-2, with D maybe TRBD2 (5 bases). V lost 3 bases and J lost 2, with 7 bases in between. CDR1 and CDR2 from the germline V gene are SQVTM and ANQGSEA. This CDR3 is 13 amino acids long. In DNA, the CDR3 is TGCAGCGTTGACCGGGGTAACACCGGGGAGCTGTTTTTT. It yields the protein CSVDRGNTGELFF.

This sequence joins TRBV27 and TRBJ1-1; D remains unclear. The V gene lost 5 bases and the J gene lost 5 bases, with 18 bases spanning the gap. Germline values: CDR1 MNHEY, CDR2 SMNVEV (reference sequence). The CDR3 spans 15 residues. This CDR3 reads CASSPTPIGRTEAFF. The CDR3 region has the DNA TGTGCCAGCAGTCCCACCCCCATAGGGAGGACTGAAGCTTTCTTT.

The V call is TRBV5-4, the J call TRBJ2-1, with 9 bases identical to TRBD2. Germline loops: CDR1 SGHNT, CDR2 YYREEE (reference sequence). The ends lost 0 bases at V and 2 bases at J; junction bases unmatched: 3. The CDR3 has 16 residues. CDR3 coding DNA: TGTGCCAGCAGCTTGGTTGCGGGGGGGCCCTACAATGAGCAGTTCTTC. Translated, it gives CASSLVAGGPYNEQFF.

V usage is TRBV6-6 and J usage is TRBJ2-1, with unresolved D. CDR1 MNHNY and CDR2 SVGAGI come from the germline V gene (reference sequence). CDR3 length: 12 residues. V lost 6 bases and J lost 6, with 9 bases in between. CDR3 DNA sequence: TGTGCCAGCAGACGCCCCGGCAATGAGCAGTTCTTC. Its translation is CASRRPGNEQFF.